One sample yielded the 30 T cell receptor beta chains listed below, sequenced in a study of spatial heterogeneity in lung cancer (dated by TCRdb to between 2018 and 2021). According to the study, the label for this sample's time point signals: sample taken at primary tumor resection. Overall study results and their limits: A correlation was observed between the number of expanded intratumoral alpha and beta TCRs and the tumor nonsynonymous mutation count.

Which antigens these TCRs recognize remains unknown. To prepare the library, 5' RACE was applied. Sequencer: NextSeq 500. TCRdb reanalyzed the raw reads on its own, using fastp at Q25 for trimming and MiXCR for clone calling, and kept in-frame beta chains. Each entry is one CDR3 protein sequence, shown with its most common DNA and genes. A total of 10,000 to 12,000 distinct CDR3 sequences appear in this sample, about 10% of them only once. Roughly 14% of the sample belongs to the ten largest clones. Material: lung tumor tissue, obtained at surgery. These receptor sequences come from a female donor with early-stage non-small cell lung cancer.

This clonotype has a count of ten or more. V usage is TRBV20-1 and J usage is TRBJ1-1; 7 bases match TRBD1. The CDR3 consists of 12 residues. The ends lost 5 bases at V and 1 base at J; junction bases unmatched: 1. CDR1 and CDR2 from the germline V gene are DFQATT and SNEGSKA (reference sequence). CDR3 protein: CSARTGNTEAFF. CDR3 in DNA: TGCAGTGCTCGGACAGGGAACACTGAAGCTTTCTTT.

This clonotype was recorded many times. The J gene is TRBJ1-2, the V gene TRBV28; no clear D. Trimming left V 5 bases short and J 4 bases short, with 8 bases between. Germline-derived CDR1 and CDR2 are MDHEN and SYDVKM. The CDR3 has 12 residues. The DNA for the CDR3 is TGTGCCAGCAGTCTTGGGTCCTATGGCTACACCTTC. Translating it yields CASSLGSYGYTF.

V usage is TRBV30 and J usage is TRBJ2-1; TRBD1 matches 7 bases. Germline-derived CDR1 and CDR2 are GTSNPN and SVGIG (reference sequence). The CDR3 has 14 amino acids. V trimming: 0 bases; J trimming: 8 bases; junction bases outside the gene matches: 7. The CDR3 loop reads CAWSVGTERDEQFF. In nucleotides, the CDR3 is TGTGCCTGGAGTGTGGGGACAGAACGCGATGAGCAGTTCTTC.

This clonotype was observed many times. J is TRBJ1-4 and V is TRBV7-9, with D unresolved. This CDR3 spans 12 amino acids. Trimming pared 5 bases from V and 13 bases from J, leaving 14 bases between. CDR1 is SEHNR, CDR2 FQNEAQ, per germline (reference sequence). CDR3 loop: CASSARAPGLFF. The CDR3 DNA follows: TGTGCCAGCAGCGCGAGGGCCCCGGGACTGTTTTTT.

This clonotype was counted ten times or more. This chain joins TRBV6-5 and TRBJ1-6; 9 bases match TRBD1. The CDR3 loop spans 18 amino acids. J gave up 1 base and V 2 bases, and 6 bases lay outside the gene matches. Germline V gene lookup returns CDR1 MNHEY and CDR2 SVGAGI. CDR3 sequence: CASSYRDRGLSYNSPLHF. Here the CDR3 DNA reads TGTGCCAGCAGTTACCGCGACAGGGGGTTGTCCTATAATTCACCCCTCCACTTT.

The sample holds many counts of this clonotype. V is TRBV27 and J is TRBJ2-2, with D unclear. CDR3 size: 15 residues. The germline V gene encodes CDR1 MNHEY and CDR2 SMNVEV (reference sequence). Deletions cut 5 bases from V and 4 bases from J, with 14 bases between. The CDR3 nucleotides read TGTGCCAGCAGTCCTCTCGTCGTGGGCACCGGGGAGCTGTTTTTT. Translated: CASSPLVVGTGELFF.

This clonotype was seen ten or more times. The chain carries TRBV11-3 and TRBJ2-5; 16 bases align to TRBD2. This CDR3 has 18 residues. Germline V gives CDR1 SGHNT, CDR2 YENEEA. The trim removed 1 base at V and 2 bases at J, leaving 4 bases unmatched. For the CDR3, the DNA is TGTGCCAGCAGCTTAGGGGGACTAGCGGGGGGGCGACAAGAGACCCAGTACTTC. This encodes CASSLGGLAGGRQETQYF. Full variable domain (outside the CDR3, taken from reference TRBV11-3 and TRBJ2-5): EAGVVQSPRYKIIEKKQPVAFWCNPISGHNTLYWYLQNLGQGPELLIRYENEEAVDDSQLPKDRFSAERLKGVDSTLKIQPAELGDSAVYLCASSLGGLAGGRQETQYFGPGTRLLVL.

This clonotype was recorded many times. This chain joins TRBV5-1 and TRBJ1-2, with a tentative D call TRBD1 (5 bases). Trimming took off 0 bases at V and 0 bases at J, with 9 bases between the two ends. The CDR3 covers 15 residues. Germline lookup yields CDR1 SGHRS and CDR2 YFSETQ. This CDR3 reads CASSLVAGTNYGYTF. DNA of the CDR3: TGCGCCAGCAGCTTGGTGGCAGGGACTAACTATGGCTACACCTTC. Drawing the rest from reference TRBV5-1 and TRBJ1-2, the complete variable domain is KAGVTQTPRYLIKTRGQQVTLSCSPISGHRSVSWYQQTPGQGLQFLFEYFSETQRNKGNFPGRFSGRQFSNSRSEMNVSTLELGDSALYLCASSLVAGTNYGYTFGSGTRLTVV.

V and J are TRBV14 and TRBJ1-2; 10 bases agree with TRBD1. Per germline, CDR1 SGHDN and CDR2 FVKESK. With 4 bases clipped from V and 6 bases from J, the junction kept 5 bases outside the gene matches. The CDR3 covers 14 residues. The DNA for the CDR3 is TGTGCCAGCAGCCTTGGGACAGGGGATGATGGCTACACCTTC. Protein: CASSLGTGDDGYTF.

This clonotype was observed many times. The rearrangement uses TRBV29-1 and TRBJ1-2, with a weak D call TRBD1 (6 bases). The CDR3 is made up of 15 amino acids. Germline assignment: CDR1 SQVTM and CDR2 ANQGSEA. Trimming cost V 5 bases and J 2 bases, with 18 bases left between them. The CDR3 is CSVRGGSRSNYGYTF. In DNA, the CDR3 is TGCAGCGTTAGGGGGGGGTCGCGGTCCAACTATGGCTACACCTTC.

This clonotype was found many times. This chain uses TRBV18 with TRBJ2-7; TRBD2 agrees at 12 bases. Germline trimming cut 3 bases from V and 7 bases from J; bases unmatched to any gene: 10. Germline-derived CDR1 and CDR2 are KGHSH and LQKENI. The CDR3 has 16 residues. CDR3 amino acids: CASSPGLAGISGEQYF. CDR3 DNA: TGTGCCAGCTCACCCGGACTAGCGGGAATTTCGGGAGAGCAGTACTTC.

This clonotype was counted a few times. The chain carries TRBV6-1 and TRBJ1-2; weak D call: TRBD1 (5 bases). This CDR3 is 13 amino acids long. Germline V gene lookup returns CDR1 MNHNS and CDR2 SASEGT. Trimming removed 5 bases at V and 4 bases at J, with 11 bases between. Here the CDR3 reads CASSQVGPYGYTF. Here the CDR3 DNA reads TGTGCCAGCAGTCAAGTGGGACCCTATGGCTACACCTTC.

This clonotype was seen repeatedly, ten times or more. This sequence joins TRBV7-9 and TRBJ1-1; D ambiguous. Deletions cut 0 bases from V and 6 bases from J, with 11 bases between. Germline V CDR1 and CDR2: SEHNR, FQNEAQ (reference sequence). The CDR3 is 14 amino acids. The CDR3 DNA is TGTGCCAGCAGCTTAGCCCTAGGAGCCGCTGAAGCTTTCTTT. Its protein product is CASSLALGAAEAFF.

The J gene is TRBJ1-2, the V gene TRBV18; 7 bases are a match to TRBD1. V lost 3 bases and J lost 3; bases outside the gene matches: 1. The CDR3 covers 13 residues. Germline CDR1 KGHSH, CDR2 LQKENI. The CDR3 sequence: CASSPGTDYGYTF. In DNA, the CDR3 is TGTGCCAGCTCACCCGGGACAGACTATGGCTACACCTTC.

Ten or more counts support this clonotype. The V and J genes are TRBV20-1 and TRBJ1-1; 7 bases align to TRBD1. Germline CDR1 DFQATT, CDR2 SNEGSKA (reference sequence). This CDR3 has 15 residues. In DNA, the CDR3 is TGCAGGAGGAGAGGGACAGAGACCCTGAACACTGAAGCTTTCTTT. Residues: CRRRGTETLNTEAFF.

This CDR3 reads CSASLIPPGLNTDTQYF. The CDR3 coding sequence is TGCAGTGCTTCCCTCATACCGCCGGGTCTTAACACAGATACGCAGTATTTT. The chain carries TRBV20-1 and TRBJ2-3, with D uncertain. Per the germline V gene, CDR1 is DFQATT and CDR2 is SNEGSKA (reference sequence). V lost 5 bases to trimming and J lost 2 bases, with 23 bases between them. The CDR3 covers 17 residues.

This clonotype is labeled medium-sized. The chain is built from TRBV11-2 and TRBJ2-7; D gene unclear. This CDR3 is 13 amino acids long. Germline CDR1 reads SGHAT; CDR2 reads FQNNGV. Trimming took off 2 bases at V and 2 bases at J, with 7 bases between the two ends. The CDR3 loop is CASSLTWTYEQYF. The DNA of the CDR3 is TGTGCCAGCAGCTTAACCTGGACCTACGAGCAGTACTTC.

The chain couples TRBV6-1 to TRBJ1-1, with 9 bases matching TRBD1. In germline, CDR1 is MNHNS, CDR2 SASEGT. This CDR3 spans 14 amino acids. After removal of 7 bases from V and 5 bases from J, the junction contained 8 bases not matched to a gene. This chain's CDR3 is CASNDRGERTEAFF. The DNA for the CDR3 is TGTGCCAGCAACGACAGGGGGGAGAGGACTGAAGCTTTCTTT.

There are many counts of this clonotype. The V gene is TRBV7-6, the J gene TRBJ1-6; D remains ambiguous. CDR3 length: 16 residues. Trimming removed 2 bases from V and 3 bases from J, with 11 bases in between. Germline V gene sequence: CDR1 SGHVS, CDR2 FNYEAQ. The CDR3: CASSLIGHNYNSPLHF. The CDR3 DNA sequence: TGTGCCAGCAGCTTAATCGGGCACAACTATAATTCACCCCTCCACTTT.

This clonotype has more than one count but fewer than ten. Written as DNA, the CDR3 is TGTGCCAGCACCATAGGGGGTAGCGGGAGGGACAATGAGCAGTTCTTC. It codes for CASTIGGSGRDNEQFF. The chain is built from TRBV6-1 and TRBJ2-1; 11 positions match TRBD2. The length of the CDR3 is 16 residues. The V gene's germline CDR1 is MNHNS and CDR2 SASEGT. Trimming took 7 bases from V and 5 from J; bases not matched to a gene: 10.

This clonotype has at least ten counts. This rearrangement joins TRBV6-1 to TRBJ1-5, with 7 bases matching TRBD1. The CDR3 runs 15 residues. CDR1 MNHNS and CDR2 SASEGT come from the germline V gene. The J segment lost 6 bases and the V segment lost 2 bases, leaving 7 bases of the junction unmatched. The CDR3 reads CASSEQTGIGQPQHF. As DNA, the CDR3 is TGTGCCAGCAGTGAACAGACAGGGATAGGTCAGCCCCAGCATTTT.

Note on this clonotype: A read error may explain this, as a much larger clone is one base away. In nucleotides, the CDR3 is TGTGCCAGCAGCCGAGCGGCGGGAGTTACCAAAGGCAATGAGCAGTTCTTC. This translates into CASSRAAGVTKGNEQFF. The chain couples TRBV5-5 to TRBJ2-1; TRBD2 matches at 7 bases. Per germline, CDR1 SGHKS and CDR2 YYEKEE (reference sequence). This CDR3 contains 17 residues. V was clipped by 4 bases and J by 6 bases; unmatched bases: 16. The entire variable domain, with the rest obtained from reference TRBV5-5 and TRBJ2-1, is as follows: DAGVTQSPTHLIKTRGQQVTLRCSPISGHKSVSWYQQVLGQGPQFIFQYYEKEERGRGNFPDRFSARQFPNYSSELNVNALLLGDSALYLCASSRAAGVTKGNEQFFGPGTRLTVL.

With respect to this clonotype: A single base separates this from a much larger clone, so it may be a read error. The chain employs TRBV3-1 and TRBJ2-1; D is uncertain. This CDR3 has 14 amino acids. Germline assignment: CDR1 LGHDT and CDR2 YNNKEL (reference sequence). For the CDR3, the DNA is TGTGTCAGCAGCCACAAGGGATCCAACAATGAGCAGTTCTTC. Protein product: CVSSHKGSNNEQFF.

There are a few counts of this clonotype. This chain uses TRBV25-1 with TRBJ2-1; perhaps TRBD1 as D (6 bases). Germline V CDR1 and CDR2: MGHDK, SYGVNS. This CDR3 is 18 amino acids long. V was shortened by 1 base and J by 0 bases, with 16 bases between the two germline ends. The CDR3 region is CASSELGARRSSYNEQFF. The DNA for the CDR3 is TGTGCCAGCAGTGAATTGGGGGCAAGGAGAAGCTCCTACAATGAGCAGTTCTTC.

This CDR3 is CASSSGTSGSDEQYF. CDR3 DNA sequence: TGTGCCAGCAGTTCCGGGACTAGCGGGAGCGACGAGCAGTACTTC. The chain joins TRBV6-5 to TRBJ2-7, with 14 bases fitting TRBD2. Germline values: CDR1 MNHEY, CDR2 SVGAGI. With V trimmed by 4 bases and J by 5 bases, 4 bases remained unmatched. The CDR3 is 15 amino acids.

This clonotype was detected ten times or more. The gene calls are TRBV29-1 and TRBJ1-2; D remains unclear. CDR1 is SQVTM, CDR2 ANQGSEA, per germline. This CDR3 region has 14 residues. V lost 6 bases to trimming and J lost 4 bases, with 18 bases between them. CDR3 nucleotide sequence: TGCAGCGTAGACTATAACGGGAGGAGCTATGGCTACACCTTC. Its protein is CSVDYNGRSYGYTF.

In regard to this clonotype: No conserved phenylalanine or tryptophan ends this CDR3, so it is likely a read error. This chain joins TRBV7-2 and TRBJ2-5; 8 bases are shared with TRBD1. Germline-derived CDR1 and CDR2 are SGHTA and FQGNSA. J lost 2 bases, V lost 5 bases, and 7 bases had no gene match. CDR3 length: 15 amino acids. The CDR3 loop is CASSPRTGRQETQYL. DNA for the CDR3: TGTGCCAGCAGCCCTCGGACAGGGAGACAAGAGACCCAGTACCTC.

As concerns this clonotype: A much larger clone differs from this one at a single base, so this may be a read error. This chain uses TRBV12-3 or TRBV12-4 with TRBJ1-2; D not resolved. The CDR3 loop spans 11 amino acids. The CDR3 nucleotides read TGTGCCAGCAGTCCTAACTTTGGCTACACCTTC. Translation: CASSPNFGYTF.

This clonotype ranks as medium-sized. The DNA of the CDR3 is TGTGCCACCAGTGATTCCCACAATGAGCAGTTCTTC. This sequence encodes CATSDSHNEQFF. This chain links TRBV24-1 with TRBJ2-1; no firm D call. The CDR3 is made up of 12 amino acids. Germline V CDR1 and CDR2: KGHDR, SFDVKD. Trimming removed 2 bases from V and 5 bases from J, with 3 bases in between.

The chain uses TRBV6-5 and TRBJ2-1; D call uncertain. The CDR3 length is 15 residues. V lost 5 bases and J lost 3, with 14 bases in between. Germline values: CDR1 MNHEY, CDR2 SVGAGI. The CDR3 is CASSLTLLHYNEQFF. The CDR3 coding sequence is TGTGCCAGCAGTCTGACTCTCCTTCACTACAATGAGCAGTTCTTC.